This is a list of T cell receptor beta chains from one sample in a study of Ad26.COV2.S vaccination and SARS-CoV-2 variants. Sequencing used immunoSEQ multiplex PCR; TCRdb keeps in-frame clones, though not all of them. The repertoire consists of 450,000 to 550,000 clones, with 75% to 90% occurring once and the leading ten covering about 2.5%. Material: peripheral blood, obtained in a trial of Ad26.COV2.S vaccine versus placebo. All receptors come from a person aged 18-60 years who received the Ad26.COV2.S COVID-19 vaccine or a placebo. CDR3s include the opening cysteine and the closing phenylalanine or tryptophan. Each record gives: V gene, J gene, CDR3 length, D gene, clone size, CDR3 protein, CDR3 DNA. A D gene is named only where the DNA matches it firmly. Part of the rows lack a size; the others show once, few, many or a class for expanded clones.

TRBV6-4	TRBJ1-6	14	TRBD1	.	CASANHNRGSPLHF	TGTGCCAGCGCGAATCACAACAGGGGTTCACCCCTCCACTTT
TRBV24-1	TRBJ1-5	19	.	.	CATSEGGGPDDLSNQPQHF	TGTGCCACCAGTGAGGGTGGGGGGCCGGATGACTTAAGCAATCAGCCCCAGCATTTT
TRBV7-2	TRBJ1-6	16	.	.	CASSLASHYSNSPLHF	TGTGCCAGCAGCTTAGCGTCTCATTACAGCAACTCACCCCTCCACTTT
TRBV7-2	TRBJ1-1	17	.	.	CASSSHLGRRMNTEAFF	TGTGCCAGCAGCTCTCATTTGGGGCGCCGAATGAACACTGAAGCTTTCTTT
TRBV5-6	TRBJ1-1	13	.	once	CASSLRRDTEAFF	TGTGCCAGCAGCTTGAGAAGGGACACTGAAGCTTTCTTT
TRBV3-1/TRBV3-2	TRBJ1-2	14	TRBD1	.	CASSLRDSRYGYTF	TGTGCCAGCAGCCTCAGGGACAGCCGCTATGGCTACACCTTC
TRBV29-1	TRBJ2-5	12	.	.	CSVEGSRETQYF	TGCAGCGTTGAGGGCTCTAGGGAGACCCAGTACTTC
TRBV4-1	TRBJ2-5	14	.	.	CASSQAGARGTQYF	TGCGCCAGCAGCCAAGCGGGGGCCCGGGGGACCCAGTACTTC
TRBV4-2	TRBJ2-2	17	.	.	CASSQVGLPVKTGELFF	TGTGCCAGCAGCCAAGTAGGACTTCCGGTGAAGACCGGGGAGCTGTTTTTT
TRBV19	TRBJ1-1	17	.	.	CASSPLILQVPNTEAFF	TGTGCCAGTAGCCCCCTGATTCTTCAGGTACCGAACACTGAAGCTTTCTTT
TRBV5-6	TRBJ1-1	14	TRBD1	.	CASSFLDRYTEAFF	TGTGCCAGCAGCTTTTTGGACAGGTACACTGAAGCTTTCTTT
TRBV6-2/TRBV6-3	TRBJ2-7	13	.	.	CASSYERGYEQYF	TGTGCCAGCAGTTACGAGAGGGGCTACGAGCAGTACTTC
TRBV7-3	TRBJ2-3	14	.	.	CASSLTTGGNTQYF	TGTGCCAGCAGCTTAACTACCGGGGGAAATACGCAGTATTTT
TRBV29-1	TRBJ2-6	13	.	once	CSVGWDGANVLTF	TGCAGCGTTGGCTGGGATGGGGCCAACGTCCTGACTTTC
TRBV7-8	TRBJ2-3	17	TRBD1	.	CASSLVLDRGETDTQYF	TGTGCCAGCAGCTTAGTTCTAGACAGGGGGGAAACAGATACGCAGTATTTT
TRBV6-5	TRBJ1-6	14	.	few	CASSYVFGISPLHF	TGTGCCAGCAGTTACGTTTTCGGGATCTCACCCCTCCACTTT
TRBV24-1	TRBJ1-1	13	TRBD1	.	CATRGQGATEAFF	TGTGCCACCAGGGGACAGGGGGCGACTGAAGCTTTCTTT
TRBV2	TRBJ2-5	14	.	.	CASSDRARQETQYF	TGTGCCAGCAGTGATAGGGCCAGACAAGAGACCCAGTACTTC
TRBV19	TRBJ1-6	13	TRBD1	.	CASLDRGNSPLHF	TGTGCCAGTCTGGACAGGGGGAATTCACCCCTCCACTTT
TRBV27	TRBJ1-1	13	.	few	CASSFQARNRAFF	TGTGCCAGCAGTTTTCAGGCGAGGAATAGGGCTTTCTTT
TRBV5-4	TRBJ2-1	15	TRBD2	.	CASRAGTTTYNEQFF	TGTGCCAGCAGAGCCGGGACTACAACCTACAATGAGCAGTTCTTC
TRBV5-5	TRBJ2-3	17	TRBD2	few	CASSLAGTSGATDTQYF	TGTGCCAGCAGCTTGGCCGGGACTAGCGGGGCCACAGATACGCAGTATTTT
TRBV19	TRBJ1-2	17	TRBD1	.	CASTANKDRGLIYGYTF	TGTGCCAGTACCGCAAACAAGGACAGGGGGCTCATCTATGGCTACACCTTC
TRBV24-1	TRBJ2-1	17	.	.	CATSDTQGLSSYNEQFF	TGTGCCACCAGTGATACACAGGGACTTTCCTCCTACAATGAGCAGTTCTTC
TRBV4-1	TRBJ1-4	16	TRBD1	once	CASSQIGTASNEKLFF	TGCGCCAGCAGCCAAATTGGGACAGCCTCTAATGAAAAACTGTTTTTT
TRBV6-2/TRBV6-3	TRBJ1-5	16	TRBD1	.	CASSSGGALRNQPQHF	TGTGCCAGCAGTTCAGGGGGCGCGTTGAGGAATCAGCCCCAGCATTTT
TRBV5-1	TRBJ2-5	12	.	.	CASSLREETQYF	TGCGCCAGCAGCCTGAGAGAAGAGACCCAGTACTTC
TRBV7-2	TRBJ2-1	16	TRBD2	.	CASSLVVGGRAGEQFF	TGTGCCAGCAGCTTAGTCGTTGGCGGGAGGGCCGGTGAGCAGTTCTTC
TRBV15	TRBJ1-1	13	.	once	CATSRDAEWAAFF	TGTGCCACCAGCAGAGATGCCGAATGGGCGGCTTTCTTT
TRBV18	TRBJ1-1	17	.	.	CASSPPNSQGMNTEAFF	TGTGCCAGCTCACCACCGAATTCTCAGGGCATGAACACTGAAGCTTTCTTT
TRBV4-3	TRBJ2-5	16	.	.	CASSQWGAPDEETQYF	TGCGCCAGCAGCCAATGGGGGGCTCCAGACGAAGAGACCCAGTACTTC
TRBV10-2	TRBJ1-6	16	.	.	CASSESWGPANSPLHF	TGCGCCAGCAGTGAGTCGTGGGGGCCGGCGAATTCACCCCTCCACTTT
TRBV5-1	TRBJ2-1	14	.	.	CASTPVPGYNEQFF	TGCGCCAGCACACCGGTGCCGGGCTACAATGAGCAGTTCTTC
TRBV5-1	TRBJ1-5	14	.	.	CASSLGTALSPQHF	TGCGCCAGCAGCTTGGGGACAGCCTTATCGCCCCAGCATTTT
TRBV19	TRBJ1-2	12	TRBD1	.	CASKPQGDGYTF	TGTGCCAGTAAACCACAGGGGGACGGCTACACCTTC
TRBV6-2/TRBV6-3	TRBJ2-2	18	.	.	CASSYITAQAINTGELFF	TGTGCCAGCAGTTACATTACAGCCCAGGCTATTAACACCGGGGAGCTGTTTTTT
TRBV4-2	TRBJ2-1	14	.	.	CASRGGQFYNEQFF	TGTGCCAGCAGAGGCGGACAGTTCTACAATGAGCAGTTCTTC
TRBV2	TRBJ2-3	14	.	.	CASSDQGGADTQYF	TGTGCCAGCAGTGACCAGGGCGGGGCAGATACGCAGTATTTT
TRBV7-2	TRBJ1-6	14	TRBD1	.	CASSLGTGGRPLHF	TGTGCCAGCAGCTTAGGGACAGGGGGTAGGCCCCTCCACTTT
TRBV11-3	TRBJ2-5	12	TRBD1	.	CASSDRGGTQYF	TGTGCCAGCAGCGACAGGGGTGGGACCCAGTACTTC
TRBV7-2	TRBJ1-2	16	.	.	CASSYSGTYPGDGYTF	TGTGCCAGCAGCTACTCCGGGACCTACCCAGGGGATGGCTACACCTTC
TRBV12-5	TRBJ2-2	16	TRBD2	.	CASSPGTRGNTGELFF	TGTGCTAGTTCTCCCGGGACTAGGGGGAACACCGGGGAGCTGTTTTTT
TRBV28	TRBJ1-5	16	.	.	CASNLPLSGAGQPQHF	TGTGCCAGCAACTTACCCCTTTCAGGGGCTGGACAGCCCCAGCATTTT
TRBV19	TRBJ1-2	14	.	.	CASSSKGVYYGYTF	TGTGCCAGTAGTAGCAAGGGGGTGTACTATGGCTACACCTTC
TRBV6-5	TRBJ1-1	14	TRBD1	.	CASEGGTGGPRAFF	TGTGCCAGCGAGGGTGGGACAGGGGGCCCTCGAGCTTTCTTT
TRBV7-9	TRBJ1-2	12	.	.	CASSVQGYGYTF	TGTGCCAGCAGCGTCCAGGGTTATGGCTACACCTTC
TRBV5-1	TRBJ1-3	16	.	.	CASSPDGTHSGNTIYF	TGCGCCAGCAGCCCGGATGGGACACACTCTGGAAACACCATATATTTT
TRBV2	TRBJ1-4	13	TRBD1	.	CASGGQVNEKLFF	TGTGCCAGCGGGGGACAGGTTAATGAAAAACTGTTTTTT
TRBV5-1	TRBJ1-6	16	.	.	CASSLAVGGRNSPLHF	TGCGCCAGCAGCTTGGCCGTGGGGGGACGGAATTCACCCCTCCACTTT
TRBV12-3/TRBV12-4	TRBJ1-5	13	.	.	CASSLNGNQPQHF	TGTGCCAGCAGTTTGAATGGGAATCAGCCCCAGCATTTT
TRBV7-3	TRBJ1-1	14	.	.	CASSLTGRNTEAFF	TGTGCCAGCAGCTTAACCGGCCGGAACACTGAAGCTTTCTTT